Each of the 9 T cell receptor beta chains below was sequenced from the same sample in a study of shared clonotypes between healthy human individuals. The data were produced by immunoSEQ multiplex PCR, yet TCRdb's version contains in-frame clones alone and is incomplete. Found here are around 1.6 million clones, 98% of them singletons; the top ten hold about 0.45%. Sequenced sample: naive CD4+ T cells sorted from blood. Indicated subset: CD45RA+ positively selected. Receptor source: a man aged 25-45 years in good health.

The count of this clone is one. The rearrangement uses TRBV7-9 and TRBJ1-3, with TRBD1 matching 7 bases. Trimming at V came to 6 bases and at J to 4 bases, leaving 6 bases not matched to a gene. The CDR3 is made up of 14 amino acids. The V gene's germline CDR1 is SEHNR and CDR2 FQNEAQ (reference sequence). CDR3 nucleotide sequence: TGTGCCAGCAGAAACACAGGGGCAGGAAACACCATATATTTT. It translates to CASRNTGAGNTIYF.

In the case of this clone: Other DNA sequences within the sample encode an identical CDR3. The gene calls are TRBV9 and TRBJ1-3; TRBD1 is a possible D gene (5 bases). CDR3 length equals 14 residues. V shed 2 bases and J shed 2 bases, with 8 bases lying between them. Germline V gene data show CDR1 as SGDLS and CDR2 as YYNGEE. CDR3 in amino acids: CASSVGGAGNTIYF. CDR3 DNA: TGTGCCAGCAGCGTGGGAGGGGCTGGAAACACCATATATTTT.

The V gene is TRBV18, the J gene TRBJ1-1, with unresolved D. CDR1 KGHSH and CDR2 LQKENI come from the germline V gene. V lost 5 bases to trimming and J lost 5 bases, with 24 bases between them. There are 17 residues in the CDR3. CDR3 DNA sequence: TGTGCCAGCTCATCGGCCCACGGGGTAAGGATAAAGACTGAAGCTTTCTTT. Protein product: CASSSAHGVRIKTEAFF.

V usage is TRBV7-2 and J usage is TRBJ2-1; TRBD1 or TRBD2 may be the D gene (5 bases each). V shed 5 bases and J shed 9 bases, with 20 bases lying between them. This CDR3 has 15 residues. In germline, CDR1 is SGHTA, CDR2 FQGNSA. This CDR3 reads CASSREGSSGVEQFF. CDR3 DNA sequence: TGTGCCAGCAGCCGAGAGGGGAGCTCCGGGGTTGAGCAGTTCTTC.

The chain employs TRBV5-4 and TRBJ2-5; 10 bases fit TRBD2. The V and J ends lost 4 bases and 5 bases, in that order; junction bases with no gene match: 8. The CDR3 is 15 amino acids. Germline V gene sequence: CDR1 SGHNT, CDR2 YYREEE (reference sequence). CDR3 loop: CASSPLAGGMETQYF. The CDR3 DNA reads as TGTGCCAGCAGCCCGTTAGCGGGAGGTATGGAGACCCAGTACTTC.

This chain links TRBV6-5 with TRBJ1-2; TRBD1 aligns across 9 bases. Germline CDR1 reads MNHEY; CDR2 reads SVGAGI. This CDR3 spans 13 amino acids. V shed 4 bases and J 8 bases; nucleotides not matched to a gene: 5. CDR3 nucleotides: TGTGCCAGCAGTTTGACAGGGGGATCGGGCTACACCTTC. Residues: CASSLTGGSGYTF.

This rearrangement joins TRBV7-5 to TRBJ1-1; the table's D gene call, TRBD1, was not cross checked with the DNA. TRBV7-5 is a listed pseudogene. The CDR3 consists of 15 residues. CDR3 bases: TGTGCCAGAAGCTTAGAGGGGCAGCTCCACACTGAAGCTTTCTTT. Amino acid sequence: CARSLEGQLHTEAFF.

This sequence joins TRBV25-1 and TRBJ2-1; D not certain. Trimming removed 7 bases at V and 0 bases at J, with 13 bases between. CDR1 and CDR2 (germline): MGHDK, SYGVNS. The CDR3 runs 15 residues. CDR3 in DNA: TGTGCCAGCACCCTCCAACGAGGCTCCTACAATGAGCAGTTCTTC. Encoded protein: CASTLQRGSYNEQFF.

This chain connects TRBV6-5 to TRBJ2-7, with D tentatively TRBD1 (6 bases). The V gene's germline CDR1 is MNHEY and CDR2 SVGAGI. V gave up 4 bases and J gave up 6 bases, with 22 bases separating them. The CDR3 contains 16 residues. The CDR3 DNA sequence: TGTGCCAGCAGTTCTCGGGCGGGCAGGGGTTTCGGCGAGCAGTACTTC. Its translation: CASSSRAGRGFGEQYF.